The T cell receptor (beta chain) under discussion was sequenced for a study of T cells in Graves' hyperthyroidism and ophthalmopathy. Regions amplified from RNA transcripts were the TCR beta CDR3 regions. HTBI primers were the set used in a first-round RT-PCR of the TCR CDR3. Each CDR3 protein is one row after TCRdb ran MiXCR on the multiplex PCR reads. The sample lists approximately 520,000 distinct CDR3 sequences, 20% to 25% seen once, with more than 25% in the top ten. This clonotype was observed at least ten times. Its target is unknown. Regarding the study as a whole: The model predicted ophthalmopathy a median approximately 6.3 months before onset.

Exclusion criteria comprised uncontrolled infection, other autoimmune disease, pregnancy or lactation. The germline CDR1 and CDR2 sequences are MNHEY and SMNVEV (reference sequence). The CDR3 covers 12 residues. V lost 3 bases, J lost 8 bases, and 7 bases lay in between. The sequenced material came from blood. The gene calls are TRBV27 and TRBJ2-2; no clear D gene. This TCR was sampled from a man between 18 and 35 years old with Graves' hyperthyroidism. The CDR3 loop is CASSFWGGELFF. Here the CDR3 DNA reads TGTGCCAGCAGTTTTTGGGGTGGGGAGCTGTTTTTT.